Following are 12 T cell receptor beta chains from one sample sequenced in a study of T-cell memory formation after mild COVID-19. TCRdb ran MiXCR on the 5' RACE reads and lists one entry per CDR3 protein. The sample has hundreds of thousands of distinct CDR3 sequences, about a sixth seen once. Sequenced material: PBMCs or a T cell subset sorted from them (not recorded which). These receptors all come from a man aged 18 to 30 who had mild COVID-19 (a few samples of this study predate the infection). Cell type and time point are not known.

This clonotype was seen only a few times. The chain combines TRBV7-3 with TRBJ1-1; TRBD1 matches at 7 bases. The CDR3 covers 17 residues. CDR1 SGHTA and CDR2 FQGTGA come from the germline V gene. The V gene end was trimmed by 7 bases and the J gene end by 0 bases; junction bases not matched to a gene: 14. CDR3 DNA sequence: TGTGCCAGCACCCATAATGACAGGGCCTACATGAACACTGAAGCTTTCTTT. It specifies CASTHNDRAYMNTEAFF.

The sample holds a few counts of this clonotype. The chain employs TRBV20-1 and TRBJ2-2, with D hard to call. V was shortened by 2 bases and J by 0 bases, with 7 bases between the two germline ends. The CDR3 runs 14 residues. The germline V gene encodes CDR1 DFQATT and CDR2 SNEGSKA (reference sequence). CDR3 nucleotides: TGCAGTGCTAGAAGAATATCGAACACCGGGGAGCTGTTTTTT. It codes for CSARRISNTGELFF.

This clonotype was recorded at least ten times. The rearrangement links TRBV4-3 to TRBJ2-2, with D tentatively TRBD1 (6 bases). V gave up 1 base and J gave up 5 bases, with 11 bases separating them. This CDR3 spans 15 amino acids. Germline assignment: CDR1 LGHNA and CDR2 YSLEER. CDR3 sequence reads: CASSQGPGVTGELFF. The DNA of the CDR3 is TGCGCCAGCAGCCAAGGTCCAGGGGTAACCGGGGAGCTGTTTTTT.

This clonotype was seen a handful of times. CDR3: CASSSHRGNEQFF. CDR3 bases: TGTGCCAGCAGTTCACACAGGGGGAATGAGCAGTTCTTC. The rearrangement joins TRBV12-3 or TRBV12-4 to TRBJ2-1, with 8 bases that match TRBD1. With 4 bases clipped from V and 7 bases from J, the junction kept 3 bases outside the gene matches. The CDR3 spans 13 residues.

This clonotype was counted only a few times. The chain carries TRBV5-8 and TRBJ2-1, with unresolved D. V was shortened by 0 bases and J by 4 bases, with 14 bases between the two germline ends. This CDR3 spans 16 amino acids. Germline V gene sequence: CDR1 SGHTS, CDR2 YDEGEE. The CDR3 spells CASSLVATLEYNEQFF. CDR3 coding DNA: TGTGCCAGCAGCTTGGTGGCAACCCTCGAATACAATGAGCAGTTCTTC.

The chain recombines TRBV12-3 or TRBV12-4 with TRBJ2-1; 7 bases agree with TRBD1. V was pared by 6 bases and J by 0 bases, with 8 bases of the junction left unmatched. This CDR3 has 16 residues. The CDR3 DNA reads TGTGCCAGCAGCCCCCGACAGGGACACTCCTACAATGAGCAGTTCTTC. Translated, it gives CASSPRQGHSYNEQFF.

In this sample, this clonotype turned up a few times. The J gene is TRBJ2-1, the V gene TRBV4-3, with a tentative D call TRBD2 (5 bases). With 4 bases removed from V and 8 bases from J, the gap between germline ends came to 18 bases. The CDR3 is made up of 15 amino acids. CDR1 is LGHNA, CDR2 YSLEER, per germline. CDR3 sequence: CASSPPTAERHEQFF. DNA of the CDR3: TGCGCCAGCAGCCCGCCCACCGCCGAGCGGCATGAGCAGTTCTTC.

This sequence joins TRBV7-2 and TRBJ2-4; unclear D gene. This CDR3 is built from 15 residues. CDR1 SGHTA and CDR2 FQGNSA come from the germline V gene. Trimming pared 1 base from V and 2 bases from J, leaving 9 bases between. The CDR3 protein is CASSLVGYPKNIQYF. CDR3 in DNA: TGTGCCAGCAGCTTAGTAGGGTATCCCAAAAACATTCAGTACTTC.

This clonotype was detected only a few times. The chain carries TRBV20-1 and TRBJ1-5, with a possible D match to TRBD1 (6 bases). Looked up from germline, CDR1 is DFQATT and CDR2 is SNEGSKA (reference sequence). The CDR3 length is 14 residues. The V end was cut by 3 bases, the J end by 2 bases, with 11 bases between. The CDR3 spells CSASMNRGNQPQHF. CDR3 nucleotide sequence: TGCAGTGCTAGTATGAACAGGGGCAATCAGCCCCAGCATTTT.

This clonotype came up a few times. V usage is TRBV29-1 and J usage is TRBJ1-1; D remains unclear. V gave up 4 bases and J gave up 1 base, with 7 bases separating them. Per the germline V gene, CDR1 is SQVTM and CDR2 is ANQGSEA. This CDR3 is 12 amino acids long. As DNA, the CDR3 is TGCAGCGTTGTGGCGGGGAACACTGAAGCTTTCTTT. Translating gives CSVVAGNTEAFF.

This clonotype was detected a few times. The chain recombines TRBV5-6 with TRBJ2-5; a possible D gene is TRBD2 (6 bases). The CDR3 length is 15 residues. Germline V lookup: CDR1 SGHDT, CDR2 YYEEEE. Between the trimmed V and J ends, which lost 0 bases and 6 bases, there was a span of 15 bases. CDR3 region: CASSLDGGLRKTQYF. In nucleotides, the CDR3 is TGTGCCAGCAGCTTGGACGGGGGTTTAAGGAAGACCCAGTACTTC.

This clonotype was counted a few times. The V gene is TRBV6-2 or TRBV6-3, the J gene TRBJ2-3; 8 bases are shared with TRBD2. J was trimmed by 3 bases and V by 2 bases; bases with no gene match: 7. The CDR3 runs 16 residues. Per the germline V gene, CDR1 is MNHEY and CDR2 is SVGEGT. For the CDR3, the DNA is TGTGCCAGCAGTTACAGGCGGGGGGTTTCGACAGATACGCAGTATTTT. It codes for CASSYRRGVSTDTQYF.